This record covers a single TCR beta chain. Germline V gene sequence: CDR1 MGHRA, CDR2 YSYEKL. Trimming cost V 1 base and J 1 base; bases outside gene matches: 4. The CDR3 is made up of 15 amino acids. The sample comes from a study of cytomegalovirus exposure and HLA in healthy donors. The PCR ran on 60 Vbeta and 13 Jbeta primers. The repertoire was sequenced with immunoSEQ multiplex PCR; TCRdb's copy has only in-frame clones and lacks some. The table lists more than 95,000 clones, approximately 80% of them singletons. The source of this sequence is a man aged 40-55 years in good health and CMV-seronegative. The chain recombines TRBV4-1 with TRBJ2-7; 7 positions agree with TRBD1. The sample taken for sequencing was PBMCs. The CDR3 here is CASSQGSGQSYEQYF. The CDR3 DNA reads as TGCGCCAGCAGCCAAGGATCGGGACAGTCCTACGAGCAGTACTTC.